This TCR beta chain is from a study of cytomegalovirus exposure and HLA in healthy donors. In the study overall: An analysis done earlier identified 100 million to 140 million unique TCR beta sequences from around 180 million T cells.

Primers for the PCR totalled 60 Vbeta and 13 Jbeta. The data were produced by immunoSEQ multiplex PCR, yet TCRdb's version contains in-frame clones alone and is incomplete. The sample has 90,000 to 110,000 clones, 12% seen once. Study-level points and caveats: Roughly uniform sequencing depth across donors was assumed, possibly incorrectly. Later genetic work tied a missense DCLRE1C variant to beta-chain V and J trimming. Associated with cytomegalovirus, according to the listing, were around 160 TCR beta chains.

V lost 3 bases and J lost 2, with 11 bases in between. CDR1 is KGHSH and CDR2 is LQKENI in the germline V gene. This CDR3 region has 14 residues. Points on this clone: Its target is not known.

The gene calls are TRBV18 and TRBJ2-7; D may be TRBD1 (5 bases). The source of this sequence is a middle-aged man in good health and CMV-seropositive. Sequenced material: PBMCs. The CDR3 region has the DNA TGTGCCAGCTCACCCCGGCAGGGCCCCTACGAGCAGTACTTC. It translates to CASSPRQGPYEQYF.